A single sample is the source of the 2 T cell receptor beta chains below, sequenced in a study of blood T cell repertoires in COVID-19. The repertoire was sequenced with immunoSEQ multiplex PCR; TCRdb's copy has only in-frame clones and lacks some. The sample contains around 470,000 clones, roughly 89% of which appear only once. Sequencing used peripheral blood. The receptors were sampled from a man aged 18 to 29 with COVID-19, enrolled during active disease.

The chain recombines TRBV19 with TRBJ2-2, with D unclear. Trimming left V 5 bases short and J 1 base short, with 11 bases between. Germline V gene sequence: CDR1 LNHDA, CDR2 SQIVND (reference sequence). The CDR3 runs 15 residues. CDR3 region: CASSFSRLNTGELFF. In DNA, the CDR3 is TGTGCCAGTAGTTTTTCCCGGTTGAACACCGGGGAGCTGTTTTTT.

The V call is TRBV5-4, the J call TRBJ2-5; possible D gene TRBD1, 6 bases. Germline CDR1 SGHNT, CDR2 YYREEE (reference sequence). Trimming cost V 2 bases and J 5 bases, with 10 bases left between them. The CDR3 consists of 13 residues. The CDR3 nucleotides are TGTGCCAGCAGCTTTGGGCAGGGGGAGACCCAGTACTTC. Its protein is CASSFGQGETQYF. The whole variable domain, filled in from reference TRBV5-4 and TRBJ2-5, reads ETGVTQSPTHLIKTRGQQVTLRCSSQSGHNTVSWYQQALGQGPQFIFQYYREEENGRGNFPPRFSGLQFPNYSSELNVNALELDDSALYLCASSFGQGETQYFGPGTRLLVL.